This T cell receptor (beta chain) appears in the sequencing data of a study of blood T cell repertoires in COVID-19. Germline loops: CDR1 MNHEY, CDR2 SVGEGT. This CDR3 comprises 14 residues. The V and J ends lost 5 bases and 4 bases, in that order; junction bases with no gene match: 5. Seattle's cohort entered during active infection and was followed longitudinally. This clone was counted between two and nine times. The table came from immunoSEQ multiplex PCR; TCRdb's copy has only in-frame clones and leaves some out. The sample yields more than 300,000 clones, about 91% seen once. This sequence originates from a woman aged 30 to 39 with COVID-19, enrolled during active disease. The chain links TRBV6-2 or TRBV6-3 to TRBJ2-3, with 8 bases that match TRBD2. The sequencing input was peripheral blood. The CDR3 region has the DNA TGTGCCAGCAGTCGAGCGGGGGATGCAGATACGCAGTATTTT. Its protein is CASSRAGDADTQYF.